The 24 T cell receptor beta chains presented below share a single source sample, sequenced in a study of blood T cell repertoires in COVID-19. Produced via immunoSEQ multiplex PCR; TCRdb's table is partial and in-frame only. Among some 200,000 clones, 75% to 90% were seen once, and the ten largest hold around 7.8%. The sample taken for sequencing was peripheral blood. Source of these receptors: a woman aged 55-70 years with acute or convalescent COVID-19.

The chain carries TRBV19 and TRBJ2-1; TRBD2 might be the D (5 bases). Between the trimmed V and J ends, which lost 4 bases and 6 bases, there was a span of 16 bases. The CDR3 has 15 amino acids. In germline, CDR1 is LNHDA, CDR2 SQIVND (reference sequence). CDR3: CASSRIGSASNEQFF. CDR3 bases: TGTGCCAGTAGTAGAATAGGGAGCGCCTCCAATGAGCAGTTCTTC. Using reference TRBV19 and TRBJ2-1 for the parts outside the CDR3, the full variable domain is DGGITQSPKYLFRKEGQNVTLSCEQNLNHDAMYWYRQDPGQGLRLIYYSQIVNDFQKGDIAEGYSVSREKKESFPLTVTSAQKNPTAFYLCASSRIGSASNEQFFGPGTRLTVL.

This chain's CDR3 is CASSQDLGQPQHF. The CDR3 DNA follows: TGTGCCAGCAGCCAAGATCTAGGTCAGCCCCAGCATTTT. The rearrangement uses TRBV4-2 and TRBJ1-5; D is ambiguous. From germline, CDR1 is LGHNA and CDR2 YNFKEQ. The CDR3 contains 13 residues. The V gene lost 0 bases and the J gene lost 6 bases, with 6 bases spanning the gap.

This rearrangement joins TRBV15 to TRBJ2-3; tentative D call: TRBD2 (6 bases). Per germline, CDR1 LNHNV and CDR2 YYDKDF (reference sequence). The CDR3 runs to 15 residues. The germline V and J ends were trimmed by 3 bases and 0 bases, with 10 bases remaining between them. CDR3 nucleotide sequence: TGTGCCACCAGCAGGGGGGGTGTCAGCACAGATACGCAGTATTTT. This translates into CATSRGGVSTDTQYF.

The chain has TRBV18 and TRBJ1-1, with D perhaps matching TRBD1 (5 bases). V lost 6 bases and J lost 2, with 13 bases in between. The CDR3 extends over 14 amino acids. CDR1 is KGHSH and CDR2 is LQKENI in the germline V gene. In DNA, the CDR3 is TGTGCCAGCTCGCTCGACAGATTCAACACTGAAGCTTTCTTT. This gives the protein CASSLDRFNTEAFF.

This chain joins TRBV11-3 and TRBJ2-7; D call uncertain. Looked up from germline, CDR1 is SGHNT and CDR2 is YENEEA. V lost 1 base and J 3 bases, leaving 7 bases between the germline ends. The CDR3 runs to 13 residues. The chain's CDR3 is CASSLGQVYEQYF. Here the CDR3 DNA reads TGTGCCAGCAGCTTAGGACAAGTCTACGAGCAGTACTTC. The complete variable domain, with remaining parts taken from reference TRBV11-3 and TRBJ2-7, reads EAGVVQSPRYKIIEKKQPVAFWCNPISGHNTLYWYLQNLGQGPELLIRYENEEAVDDSQLPKDRFSAERLKGVDSTLKIQPAELGDSAVYLCASSLGQVYEQYFGPGTRLTVT.

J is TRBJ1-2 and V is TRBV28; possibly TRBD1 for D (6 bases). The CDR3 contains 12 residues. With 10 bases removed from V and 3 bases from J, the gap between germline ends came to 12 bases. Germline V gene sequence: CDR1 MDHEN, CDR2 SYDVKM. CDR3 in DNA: TGTGCCACCCGGGACACTTACTATGGCTACACCTTC. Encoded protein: CATRDTYYGYTF.

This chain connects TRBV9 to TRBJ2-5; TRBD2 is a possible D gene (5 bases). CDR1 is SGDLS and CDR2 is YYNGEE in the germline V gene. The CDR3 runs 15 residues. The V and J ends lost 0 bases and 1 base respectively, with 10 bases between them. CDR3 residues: CASSVGGTSQETQYF. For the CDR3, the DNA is TGTGCCAGCAGCGTAGGAGGCACTAGCCAAGAGACCCAGTACTTC.

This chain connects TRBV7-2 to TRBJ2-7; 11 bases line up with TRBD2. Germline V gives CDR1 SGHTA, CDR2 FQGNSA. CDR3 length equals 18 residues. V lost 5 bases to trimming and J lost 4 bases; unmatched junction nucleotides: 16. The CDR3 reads CASSRGRHIAGGRYEQYF. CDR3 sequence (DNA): TGTGCCAGCAGCCGTGGGAGGCATATAGCGGGAGGGAGATACGAGCAGTACTTC.

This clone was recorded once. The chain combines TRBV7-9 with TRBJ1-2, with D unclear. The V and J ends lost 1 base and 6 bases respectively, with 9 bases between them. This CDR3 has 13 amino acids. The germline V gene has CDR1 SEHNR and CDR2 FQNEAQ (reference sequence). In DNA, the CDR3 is TGTGCCAGCAGCTTAGTTTTTGGAGATGGCTACACCTTC. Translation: CASSLVFGDGYTF. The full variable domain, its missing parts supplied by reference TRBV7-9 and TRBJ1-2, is DTGVSQNPRHKITKRGQNVTFRCDPISEHNRLYWYRQTLGQGPEFLTYFQNEAQLEKSRLLSDRFSAERPKGSFSTLEIQRTEQGDSAMYLCASSLVFGDGYTFGSGTRLTVV.

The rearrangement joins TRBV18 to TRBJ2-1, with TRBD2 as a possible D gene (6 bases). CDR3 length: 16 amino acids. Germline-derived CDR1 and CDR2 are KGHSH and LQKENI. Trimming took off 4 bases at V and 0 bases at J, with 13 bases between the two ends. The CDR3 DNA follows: TGTGCCAGCTCACTGACGGGACTTTTCTCCTACAATGAGCAGTTCTTC. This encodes CASSLTGLFSYNEQFF.

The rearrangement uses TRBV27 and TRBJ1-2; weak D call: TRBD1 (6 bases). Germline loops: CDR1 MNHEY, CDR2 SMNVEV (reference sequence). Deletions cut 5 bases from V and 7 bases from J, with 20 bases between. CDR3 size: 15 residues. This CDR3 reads CASSEGGGHLGGYTF. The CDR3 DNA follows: TGTGCCAGCAGTGAAGGGGGGGGCCATCTAGGTGGCTACACCTTC.

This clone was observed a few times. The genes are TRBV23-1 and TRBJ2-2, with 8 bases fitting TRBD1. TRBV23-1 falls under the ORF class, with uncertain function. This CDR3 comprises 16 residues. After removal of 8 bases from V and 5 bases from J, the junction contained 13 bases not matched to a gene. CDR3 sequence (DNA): TGCGCCAGCGGAAACACGGCCCGGGACAGGACCGGGGAGCTGTTTTTT. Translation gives CASGNTARDRTGELFF.

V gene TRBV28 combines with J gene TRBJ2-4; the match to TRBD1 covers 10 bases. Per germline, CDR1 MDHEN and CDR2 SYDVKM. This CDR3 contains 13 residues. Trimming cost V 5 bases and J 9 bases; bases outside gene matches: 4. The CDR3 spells CASSRTGGSIQYF. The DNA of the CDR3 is TGTGCCAGCAGTCGGACAGGGGGGAGCATTCAGTACTTC.

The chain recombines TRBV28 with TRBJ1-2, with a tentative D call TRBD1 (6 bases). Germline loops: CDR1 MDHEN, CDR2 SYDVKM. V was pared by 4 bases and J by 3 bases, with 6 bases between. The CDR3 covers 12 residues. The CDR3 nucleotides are TGTGCCAGCAGTTCAGGGGACTATGGCTACACCTTC. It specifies CASSSGDYGYTF.

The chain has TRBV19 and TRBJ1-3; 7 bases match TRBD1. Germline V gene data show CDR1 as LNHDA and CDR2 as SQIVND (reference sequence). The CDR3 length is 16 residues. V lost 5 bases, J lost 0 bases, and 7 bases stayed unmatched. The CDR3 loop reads CASSPAGTVSGNTIYF. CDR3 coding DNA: TGTGCCAGTAGTCCAGCCGGGACAGTCTCTGGAAACACCATATATTTT.

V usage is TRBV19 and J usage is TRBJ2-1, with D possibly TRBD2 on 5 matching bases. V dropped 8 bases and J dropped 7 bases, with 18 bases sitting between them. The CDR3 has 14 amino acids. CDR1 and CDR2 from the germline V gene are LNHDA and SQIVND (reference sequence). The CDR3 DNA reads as TGTGCCAGTTTGGGGTATGAGGGAGAAAATGAGCAGTTCTTC. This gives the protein CASLGYEGENEQFF.

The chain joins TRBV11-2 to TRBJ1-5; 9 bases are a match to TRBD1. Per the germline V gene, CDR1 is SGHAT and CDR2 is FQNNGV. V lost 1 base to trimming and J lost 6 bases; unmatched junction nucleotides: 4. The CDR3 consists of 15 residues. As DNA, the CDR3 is TGTGCCAGCAGCTTAGGCACAGGGGGCAGTCAGCCCCAGCATTTT. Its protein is CASSLGTGGSQPQHF.

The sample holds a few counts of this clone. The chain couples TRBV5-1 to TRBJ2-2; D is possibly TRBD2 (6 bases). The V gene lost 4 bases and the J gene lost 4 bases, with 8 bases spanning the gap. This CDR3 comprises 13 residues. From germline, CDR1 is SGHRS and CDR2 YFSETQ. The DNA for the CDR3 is TGCGCCAGCAGCCACGGGGGCACCGGGGAGCTGTTTTTT. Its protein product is CASSHGGTGELFF.

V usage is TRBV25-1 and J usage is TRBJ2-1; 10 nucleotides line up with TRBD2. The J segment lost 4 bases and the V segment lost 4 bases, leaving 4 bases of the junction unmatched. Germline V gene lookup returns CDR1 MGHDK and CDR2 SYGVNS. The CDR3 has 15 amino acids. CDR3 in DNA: TGTGCCAGCAGTGCCAGCGGGAGGGCTTACAATGAGCAGTTCTTC. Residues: CASSASGRAYNEQFF.

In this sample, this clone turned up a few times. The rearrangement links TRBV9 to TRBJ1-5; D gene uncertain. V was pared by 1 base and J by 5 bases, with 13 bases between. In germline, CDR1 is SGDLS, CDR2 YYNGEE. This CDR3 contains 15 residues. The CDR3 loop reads CASSVHPFGDQPQHF. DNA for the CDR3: TGTGCCAGCAGCGTACACCCTTTCGGGGATCAGCCCCAGCATTTT.

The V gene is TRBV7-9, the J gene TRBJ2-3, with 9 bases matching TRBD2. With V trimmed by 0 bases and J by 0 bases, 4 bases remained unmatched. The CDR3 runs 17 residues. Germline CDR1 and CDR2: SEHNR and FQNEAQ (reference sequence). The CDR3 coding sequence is TGTGCCAGCAGCTTAGCTCGGACTAGCGTTAGCACAGATACGCAGTATTTT. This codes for CASSLARTSVSTDTQYF. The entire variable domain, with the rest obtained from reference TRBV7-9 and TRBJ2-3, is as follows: DTGVSQNPRHKITKRGQNVTFRCDPISEHNRLYWYRQTLGQGPEFLTYFQNEAQLEKSRLLSDRFSAERPKGSFSTLEIQRTEQGDSAMYLCASSLARTSVSTDTQYFGPGTRLTVL.

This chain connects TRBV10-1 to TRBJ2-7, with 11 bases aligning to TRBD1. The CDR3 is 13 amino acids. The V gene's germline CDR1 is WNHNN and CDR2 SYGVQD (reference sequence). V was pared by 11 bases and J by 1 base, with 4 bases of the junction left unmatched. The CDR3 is CAGQGAASYEQYV. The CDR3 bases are TGCGCCGGACAGGGGGCGGCATCCTACGAGCAGTACGTC.

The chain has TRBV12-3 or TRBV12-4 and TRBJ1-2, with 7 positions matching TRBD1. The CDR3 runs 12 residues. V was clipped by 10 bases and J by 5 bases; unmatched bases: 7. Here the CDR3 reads CATEGQPYGYTF. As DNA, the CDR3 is TGTGCCACCGAGGGACAGCCTTATGGCTACACCTTC.

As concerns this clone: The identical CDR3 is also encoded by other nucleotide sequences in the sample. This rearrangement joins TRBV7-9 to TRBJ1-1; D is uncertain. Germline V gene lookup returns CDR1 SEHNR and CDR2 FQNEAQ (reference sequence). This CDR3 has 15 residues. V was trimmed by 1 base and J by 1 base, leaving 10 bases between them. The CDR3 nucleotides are TGTGCCAGCAGCTTAGTAGGGAGGGAGAACACTGAAGCTTTCTTT. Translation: CASSLVGRENTEAFF.